The entry below gives a single T cell receptor (beta chain) sequence along with its context. Its antigen remains unidentified. The data belong to a study of immune cell composition in non-small cell lung cancer. Findings and limits, study-wide: Tumour TCR-beta clonality showed no significant link to smoking pack-years.

The method was immunoSEQ multiplex PCR; TCRdb's version includes in-frame clones alone and lacks a portion of them. The sample comprises around 1,500 clones, approximately 80% of which are singletons, and over 8% rests with the top ten. The germline V gene has CDR1 MGHRA and CDR2 YSYEKL. This CDR3 has 15 residues. J gave up 0 bases and V 2 bases, and 1 base lay outside the gene matches. The sample was also reused in another study, on CD4 T cells in lung cancer. This second study notes: Before giving blood, patients had received treatments including platinum chemotherapy, some also nivolumab or pembrolizumab.

Sequenced material: lung tumor tissue. V and J are TRBV4-1 and TRBJ2-1, with 7 positions matching TRBD1. The clonotype comes from a human donor with non-small cell lung cancer. The CDR3 sequence: CASSQPGGSYNEQFF. CDR3 nucleotides: TGCGCCAGCAGCCAACCAGGGGGCTCCTACAATGAGCAGTTCTTC.